Following are 29 T cell receptor beta chains from one sample sequenced in a study of PD-1 blockade in mismatch repair-deficient tumors. This table comes from immunoSEQ multiplex PCR, and its TCRdb copy is limited to in-frame clones, with some not included. Of about 51,000 clones in the sample, more than 65% were seen once. Material: peripheral blood, obtained roughly 21 weeks after starting pembrolizumab. The receptor source for this set is an adult with mismatch repair-deficient cancer.

The rearrangement uses TRBV6-1 and TRBJ2-5; the match to TRBD1 covers 12 bases. The CDR3 has 15 amino acids. Looked up from germline, CDR1 is MNHNS and CDR2 is SASEGT. With 3 bases clipped from V and 4 bases from J, the junction kept 3 bases outside the gene matches. Written as DNA, the CDR3 is TGTGCCAGCAGTGATGGGACAGGGGGCCTAGAGACCCAGTACTTC. Translating gives CASSDGTGGLETQYF.

This chain links TRBV4-2 with TRBJ2-5; 11 nucleotides agree with TRBD2. Losses at the gene ends were 4 bases for V and 3 bases for J; bases not matched to a gene: 7. Looked up from germline, CDR1 is LGHNA and CDR2 is YNFKEQ. This CDR3 is 16 amino acids long. The CDR3 nucleotides read TGTGCCAGCAGCCCTAAACCGGGACTAGCGGAAGAGACCCAGTACTTC. Translation: CASSPKPGLAEETQYF.

The chain is built from TRBV5-1 and TRBJ1-4; tentatively, D is TRBD1 (5 bases). The V gene's germline CDR1 is SGHRS and CDR2 YFSETQ. Trimming pared 4 bases from V and 3 bases from J, leaving 7 bases between. The CDR3 consists of 13 residues. The CDR3 region is CASSRDPNEKLFF. Written as DNA, the CDR3 is TGCGCCAGCAGCCGGGACCCTAATGAAAAACTGTTTTTT. The full variable domain, rest sourced from reference TRBV5-1 and TRBJ1-4, is KAGVTQTPRYLIKTRGQQVTLSCSPISGHRSVSWYQQTPGQGLQFLFEYFSETQRNKGNFPGRFSGRQFSNSRSEMNVSTLELGDSALYLCASSRDPNEKLFFGSGTQLSVL.

The chain is built from TRBV7-9 and TRBJ1-1; TRBD1 agrees at 8 bases. V trimming: 5 bases; J trimming: 4 bases; junction bases outside the gene matches: 0. The CDR3 runs to 12 residues. The V gene's germline CDR1 is SEHNR and CDR2 FQNEAQ (reference sequence). The CDR3 sequence is CASSDRGTEAFF. The CDR3 DNA is TGTGCCAGCAGCGACAGGGGCACTGAAGCTTTCTTT.

The CDR3 loop reads CATSRVDWENTEAFF. The DNA of the CDR3 is TGTGCCACCAGCAGAGTGGATTGGGAGAACACTGAAGCTTTCTTT. The chain combines TRBV15 with TRBJ1-1; D is unresolved. Trimming shortened V by 1 base and J by 1 base, and 10 bases separated the two germline ends. The CDR3 is 15 residues long. Looked up from germline, CDR1 is LNHNV and CDR2 is YYDKDF (reference sequence).

V is TRBV5-4 and J is TRBJ2-5; 7 bases fit TRBD1. The end of the DNA fits TRBJ2-7 better, so the J call may be wrong. Germline-derived CDR1 and CDR2 are SGHNT and YYREEE (reference sequence). There are 15 residues in the CDR3. CDR3: CASSGSRGISYEQYF. CDR3 sequence (DNA): TGTGCCAGCAGCGGATCCAGGGGGATTTCCTACGAGCAGTACTTC.

The rearrangement joins TRBV4-3 to TRBJ2-1; D is perhaps TRBD2 (5 bases). Germline CDR1 reads LGHNA; CDR2 reads YSLEER. Trimming pared 0 bases from V and 4 bases from J, leaving 13 bases between. This CDR3 is 16 amino acids long. CDR3 nucleotide sequence: TGCGCCAGCAGCCAAGATTTAGCGTGGGCTTACAATGAGCAGTTCTTC. This sequence encodes CASSQDLAWAYNEQFF.

The rearrangement joins TRBV25-1 to TRBJ2-1; D is possibly TRBD2 (6 bases). This CDR3 region has 15 residues. Trimming pared 3 bases from V and 8 bases from J, leaving 17 bases between. Germline V lookup: CDR1 MGHDK, CDR2 SYGVNS. DNA for the CDR3: TGTGCCAGCAGTGATAGACTAGAGCTTTTCGATGAGCAGTTCTTC. Amino acid sequence: CASSDRLELFDEQFF.

This clone was seen a handful of times. The chain couples TRBV5-6 to TRBJ2-1, with 10 bases identical to TRBD2. The CDR3 contains 14 residues. Germline V CDR1 and CDR2: SGHDT, YYEEEE. V gave up 2 bases and J gave up 9 bases; unmatched junction bases: 5. The CDR3: CASSFPSGRVEQFF. CDR3 in DNA: TGTGCCAGCAGCTTCCCTAGCGGGAGAGTTGAGCAGTTCTTC.

V and J are TRBV15 and TRBJ2-7; D is uncertain. The CDR3 contains 15 residues. CDR1 is LNHNV and CDR2 is YYDKDF in the germline V gene (reference sequence). The V end was cut by 4 bases, the J end by 4 bases, with 17 bases between. The CDR3 loop reads CATSNPRDREYEQYF. For the CDR3, the DNA is TGTGCCACCAGCAACCCTAGGGATCGAGAATACGAGCAGTACTTC.

This clone is labeled large. The rearrangement links TRBV5-5 to TRBJ2-7, with TRBD2 as a possible D gene (6 bases). The CDR3 is 15 amino acids. Germline loops: CDR1 SGHKS, CDR2 YYEKEE (reference sequence). V shed 2 bases and J shed 0 bases, with 12 bases lying between them. The CDR3, as DNA: TGTGCCAGCAGCTTTCGGACGGGGGACTCCTACGAGCAGTACTTC. It specifies CASSFRTGDSYEQYF.

The chain combines TRBV7-3 with TRBJ2-5; D is uncertain. This CDR3 has 13 residues. In germline, CDR1 is SGHTA, CDR2 FQGTGA. V was pared by 5 bases and J by 7 bases, with 14 bases between. The CDR3 DNA follows: TGTGCCAGCAGCCTCCCCCCCCACGGGACCCAGTACTTC. Protein sequence: CASSLPPHGTQYF.

In DNA, the CDR3 is TGTGCCAGCAGCTTATCGATAGGGGTGGAGACCCAGTACTTC. Translating it yields CASSLSIGVETQYF. The chain has TRBV7-9 and TRBJ2-5; a weak D match, TRBD1 (5 bases). CDR3 length: 14 residues. Per the germline V gene, CDR1 is SEHNR and CDR2 is FQNEAQ (reference sequence). Trimming cost V 2 bases and J 5 bases, with 12 bases left between them.

V gene TRBV5-1 combines with J gene TRBJ2-1, with 7 bases that match TRBD1. J was trimmed by 10 bases and V by 5 bases; bases with no gene match: 21. The CDR3 consists of 17 residues. The V gene's germline CDR1 is SGHRS and CDR2 YFSETQ. This CDR3 reads CASRPEPPGQPLLEQFF. Written as DNA, the CDR3 is TGCGCCAGCAGACCTGAACCACCGGGACAGCCCCTTCTGGAGCAGTTCTTC.

The chain uses TRBV29-1 and TRBJ1-4; TRBD1 might be the D (5 bases). The CDR3 covers 13 residues. The germline gives CDR1 SQVTM, CDR2 ANQGSEA. The V end was cut by 6 bases, the J end by 2 bases, with 10 bases between. The CDR3 DNA follows: TGCAGCGTGGGGGGGAGTACTAATGAAAAACTGTTTTTT. It is translated as CSVGGSTNEKLFF.

The rearrangement uses TRBV7-6 and TRBJ2-5; a weak D match, TRBD2 (8 bases). Germline CDR1 is SGHVS and CDR2 is FNYEAQ. The CDR3 is made up of 15 amino acids. The V end lost 1 base, the J end lost 7 bases, and 16 bases lay between the germline ends. The chain's CDR3 is CASSLDRQGLGTQYF. In DNA form, the CDR3 reads TGTGCCAGCAGCTTAGATAGACAGGGACTAGGGACCCAGTACTTC.

Of note for this clone: One end of the junction varies from germline; a read error may be responsible. The gene calls are TRBV19 and TRBJ2-5; TRBD2 is a possible D gene (6 bases). Germline V gene data show CDR1 as LNHDA and CDR2 as SQIVND (reference sequence). This CDR3 comprises 13 residues. The CDR3 reads CASSGTFQGTQYF. The DNA for the CDR3 is TGTGCCAGTAGCGGGACTTTCCAAGGGACCCAGTACTTC.

This rearrangement joins TRBV18 to TRBJ1-4; D unresolved. The germline V gene encodes CDR1 KGHSH and CDR2 LQKENI. CDR3 size: 13 residues. Trimming cost V 5 bases and J 6 bases, with 10 bases left between them. CDR3 loop: CASSSELYEKLFF. CDR3 nucleotide sequence: TGTGCCAGCTCATCCGAGCTTTATGAAAAACTGTTTTTT.

The chain recombines TRBV18 with TRBJ2-5; possibly TRBD2 for D (6 bases). Germline assignment: CDR1 KGHSH and CDR2 LQKENI. V was pared by 3 bases and J by 5 bases, with 16 bases between. The length of the CDR3 is 15 residues. CDR3 nucleotide sequence: TGTGCCAGCTCACCGTCGGGACTTCCTCTGGAGACCCAGTACTTC. This gives the protein CASSPSGLPLETQYF.

The V gene is TRBV7-8, the J gene TRBJ2-3, with 8 bases aligning to TRBD2. The CDR3 has 15 amino acids. V lost 2 bases to trimming and J lost 4 bases; unmatched junction nucleotides: 5. Germline-derived CDR1 and CDR2 are SGHVS and FQNEAQ. The CDR3 region is CASSLTGGGSDTQYF. In nucleotides, the CDR3 is TGTGCCAGCAGCTTAACGGGAGGGGGATCAGATACGCAGTATTTT.

This clone was counted a single time. The chain combines TRBV30 with TRBJ1-1; maybe TRBD1 (5 bases). The germline gives CDR1 GTSNPN, CDR2 SVGIG (reference sequence). This CDR3 region has 17 residues. Deletions cut 0 bases from V and 1 base from J, with 18 bases between. The CDR3 region is CAWSVKGGRGRNTEAFF. CDR3 sequence (DNA): TGTGCCTGGAGTGTAAAAGGTGGGAGGGGACGGAACACTGAAGCTTTCTTT.

Notes on this clone: A junction boundary mismatches the germline segment, possibly from a read error. The chain uses TRBV7-7 and TRBJ2-3, with 7 bases aligning to TRBD2. The CDR3 sequence is 15 residues long. From germline, CDR1 is SSHAT and CDR2 FNYEAQ (reference sequence). The CDR3 is CASSSGLQSTDTQYF. The CDR3 DNA reads TGTGCTAGCAGCTCGGGACTACAGAGCACAGATACGCAGTATTTT.

The genes are TRBV7-9 and TRBJ1-1; 8 nucleotides align to TRBD1. From germline, CDR1 is SEHNR and CDR2 FQNEAQ (reference sequence). V lost 4 bases and J lost 4; bases outside the gene matches: 2. There are 13 residues in the CDR3. The CDR3 nucleotides are TGTGCCAGCAGCTACACAGGGGGCACTGAAGCTTTCTTT. Its translation: CASSYTGGTEAFF.

This clone showed up just once. The chain uses TRBV11-2 and TRBJ1-1; possible D gene TRBD1, 5 bases. Germline CDR1 SGHAT, CDR2 FQNNGV. The V and J ends lost 0 bases and 4 bases respectively, with 9 bases between them. The CDR3 is made up of 14 amino acids. The CDR3 coding sequence is TGTGCCAGCAGCTTAGATGGGGGGATCACTGAAGCTTTCTTT. This gives the protein CASSLDGGITEAFF.

The CDR3 DNA follows: TGTGCCACCAGCAGAGGGGCCGGATCCGGGGCTGGAAACACCATATATTTT. This codes for CATSRGAGSGAGNTIYF. The V and J genes are TRBV15 and TRBJ1-3; D uncertain. V lost 1 base and J lost 2, with 15 bases in between. The germline V gene encodes CDR1 LNHNV and CDR2 YYDKDF (reference sequence). This CDR3 region has 17 residues.

The rearrangement uses TRBV9 and TRBJ2-5; TRBD2 is a possible D gene (5 bases). The CDR3 contains 17 residues. The germline V and J ends were trimmed by 4 bases and 4 bases, with 23 bases remaining between them. Germline values: CDR1 SGDLS, CDR2 YYNGEE. The CDR3 loop reads CASSPRGGRPGGETQYF. CDR3 DNA: TGTGCCAGCAGCCCCCGCGGAGGCAGGCCTGGAGGAGAGACCCAGTACTTC.

The V and J genes are TRBV7-9 and TRBJ1-2; TRBD1 is a possible D gene (5 bases). The V and J ends lost 4 bases and 2 bases respectively, with 11 bases between them. Per germline, CDR1 SEHNR and CDR2 FQNEAQ (reference sequence). CDR3 length: 14 amino acids. The CDR3 loop is CASSYDGGNYGYTF. CDR3 DNA sequence: TGTGCCAGCAGCTACGACGGGGGGAACTATGGCTACACCTTC.

The V gene is TRBV30, the J gene TRBJ2-7; D unclear. Trimming removed 7 bases from V and 3 bases from J, with 16 bases in between. Per germline, CDR1 GTSNPN and CDR2 SVGIG (reference sequence). The CDR3 length is 13 residues. The CDR3 DNA reads TGTGCCTACCAATCCCGGGCCGTCTACGAGCAGTACTTC. It yields the protein CAYQSRAVYEQYF.

This chain connects TRBV6-1 to TRBJ1-1; D remains unclear. The germline V gene has CDR1 MNHNS and CDR2 SASEGT. The CDR3 is 10 residues long. The ends were cut back, 2 bases at V and 10 bases at J, with 5 bases in the middle. CDR3 amino acids: CASSEIGAFF. Here the CDR3 DNA reads TGTGCCAGCAGTGAAATTGGAGCTTTCTTT.